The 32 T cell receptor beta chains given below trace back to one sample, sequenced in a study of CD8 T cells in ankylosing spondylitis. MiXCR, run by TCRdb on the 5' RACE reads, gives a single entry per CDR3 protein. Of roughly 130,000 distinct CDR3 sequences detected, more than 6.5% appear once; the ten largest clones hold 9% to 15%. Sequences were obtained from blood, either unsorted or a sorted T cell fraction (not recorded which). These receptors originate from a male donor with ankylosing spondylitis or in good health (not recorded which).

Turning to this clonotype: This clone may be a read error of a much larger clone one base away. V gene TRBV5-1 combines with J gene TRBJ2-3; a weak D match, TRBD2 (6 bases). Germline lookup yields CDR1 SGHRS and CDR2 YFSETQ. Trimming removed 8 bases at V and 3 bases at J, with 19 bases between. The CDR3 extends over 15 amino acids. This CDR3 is CASPLVTSFTDTQYF. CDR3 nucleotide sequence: TGCGCCAGTCCCCTGGTCACTAGCTTTACAGATACGCAGTATTTT.

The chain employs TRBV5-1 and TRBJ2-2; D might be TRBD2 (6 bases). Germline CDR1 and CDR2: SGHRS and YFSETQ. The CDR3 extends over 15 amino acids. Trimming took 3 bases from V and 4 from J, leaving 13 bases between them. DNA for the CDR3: TGCGCCAGCAGCTCCCGGACTATTCTCACCGGGGAGCTGTTTTTT. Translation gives CASSSRTILTGELFF.

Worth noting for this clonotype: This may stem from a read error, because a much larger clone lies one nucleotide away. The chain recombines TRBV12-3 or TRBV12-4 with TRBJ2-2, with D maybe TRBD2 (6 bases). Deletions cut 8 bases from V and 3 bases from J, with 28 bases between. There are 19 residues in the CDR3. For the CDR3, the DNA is TGTGCCAGCTGTGCCTATACCCCTCCGGAGGGGCGGTACACCGGGGAGCTGTTTTTT. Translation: CASCAYTPPEGRYTGELFF.

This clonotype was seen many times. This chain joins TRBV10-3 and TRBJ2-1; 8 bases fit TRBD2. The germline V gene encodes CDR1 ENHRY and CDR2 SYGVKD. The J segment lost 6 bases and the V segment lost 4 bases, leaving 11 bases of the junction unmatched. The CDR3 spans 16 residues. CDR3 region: CAISGERGPPPNEQFF. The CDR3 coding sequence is TGTGCCATCAGTGGCGAGCGGGGGCCCCCTCCCAATGAGCAGTTCTTC.

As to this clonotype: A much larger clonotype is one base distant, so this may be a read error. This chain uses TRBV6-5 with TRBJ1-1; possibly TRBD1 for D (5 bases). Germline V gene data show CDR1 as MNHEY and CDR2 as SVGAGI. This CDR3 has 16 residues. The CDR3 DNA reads TGTGCCAGCAGTTACTCCAGGGATAGGGTGAACACTAAAGCTTTCTTT. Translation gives CASSYSRDRVNTKAFF.

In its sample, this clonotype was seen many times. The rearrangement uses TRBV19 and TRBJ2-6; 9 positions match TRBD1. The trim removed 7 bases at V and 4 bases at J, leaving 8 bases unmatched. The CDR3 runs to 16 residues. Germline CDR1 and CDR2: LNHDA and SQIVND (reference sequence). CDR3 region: CASNTGGALGANVLTF. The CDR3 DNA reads TGTGCCAGTAATACAGGGGGCGCGTTGGGGGCCAACGTCCTGACTTTC.

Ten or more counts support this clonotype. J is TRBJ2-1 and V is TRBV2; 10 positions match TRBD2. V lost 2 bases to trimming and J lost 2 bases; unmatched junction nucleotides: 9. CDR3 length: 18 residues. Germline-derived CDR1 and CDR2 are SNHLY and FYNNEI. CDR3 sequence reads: CASSESPSGGHTYNEQFF. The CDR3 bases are TGTGCCAGCAGTGAAAGCCCTAGCGGGGGCCACACCTACAATGAGCAGTTCTTC. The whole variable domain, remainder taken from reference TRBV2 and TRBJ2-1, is EPEVTQTPSHQVTQMGQEVILRCVPISNHLYFYWYRQILGQKVEFLVSFYNNEISEKSEIFDDQFSVERPDGSNFTLKIRSTKLEDSAMYFCASSESPSGGHTYNEQFFGPGTRLTVL.

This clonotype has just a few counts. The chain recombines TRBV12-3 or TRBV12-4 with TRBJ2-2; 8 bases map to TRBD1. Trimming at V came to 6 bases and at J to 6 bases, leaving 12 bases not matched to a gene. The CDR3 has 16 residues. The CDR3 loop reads CASRVPWTGLSGELFF. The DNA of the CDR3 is TGTGCCAGCAGGGTCCCCTGGACAGGGCTTTCCGGGGAGCTGTTTTTT.

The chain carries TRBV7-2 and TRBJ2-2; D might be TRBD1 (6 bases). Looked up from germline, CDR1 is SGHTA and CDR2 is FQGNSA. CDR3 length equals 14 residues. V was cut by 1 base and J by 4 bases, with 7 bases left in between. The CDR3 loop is CASSLDRVTGELFF. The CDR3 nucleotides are TGTGCCAGCAGCTTAGACAGGGTCACCGGGGAGCTGTTTTTT.

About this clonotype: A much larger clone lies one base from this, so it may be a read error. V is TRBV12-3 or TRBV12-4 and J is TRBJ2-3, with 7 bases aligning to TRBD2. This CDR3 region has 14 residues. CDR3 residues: CASSRGLSTDAQYF. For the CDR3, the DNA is TGTGCCAGCAGTCGGGGACTAAGCACAGATGCGCAGTATTTT.

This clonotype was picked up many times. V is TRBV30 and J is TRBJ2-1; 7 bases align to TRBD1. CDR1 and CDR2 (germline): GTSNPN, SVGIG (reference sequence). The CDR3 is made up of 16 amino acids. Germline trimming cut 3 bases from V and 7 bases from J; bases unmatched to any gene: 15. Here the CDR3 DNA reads TGTGCCTGGAGGGATAGGGACAGCAAACCGAGAAATGAGCAGTTCTTC. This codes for CAWRDRDSKPRNEQFF.

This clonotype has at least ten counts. The CDR3 here is CASRGDSAYEQYF. CDR3 DNA: TGTGCCAGCAGGGGGGACAGCGCCTACGAGCAGTACTTC. The V and J genes are TRBV9 and TRBJ2-7, with 7 bases aligning to TRBD1. J was trimmed by 2 bases and V by 5 bases; bases with no gene match: 4. The CDR3 loop spans 13 amino acids. Germline values: CDR1 SGDLS, CDR2 YYNGEE.

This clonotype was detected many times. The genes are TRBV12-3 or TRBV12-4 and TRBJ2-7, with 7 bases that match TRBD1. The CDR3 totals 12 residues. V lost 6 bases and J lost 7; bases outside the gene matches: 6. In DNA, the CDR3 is TGTGCCAGCAGCCACAGGGGTGAAGAGCAGTACTTC. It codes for CASSHRGEEQYF.

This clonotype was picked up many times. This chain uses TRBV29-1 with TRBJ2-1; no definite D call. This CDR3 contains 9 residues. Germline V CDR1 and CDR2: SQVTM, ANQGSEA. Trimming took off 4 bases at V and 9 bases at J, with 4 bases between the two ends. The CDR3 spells CSVAPEQFF. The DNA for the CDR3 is TGCAGCGTTGCCCCTGAGCAGTTCTTC.

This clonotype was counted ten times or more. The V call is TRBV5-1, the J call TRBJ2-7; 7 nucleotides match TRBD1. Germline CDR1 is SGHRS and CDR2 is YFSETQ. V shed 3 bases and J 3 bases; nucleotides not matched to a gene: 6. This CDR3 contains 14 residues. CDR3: CASSSPGQNYEQYF. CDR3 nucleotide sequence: TGCGCCAGCAGCTCCCCGGGACAGAACTACGAGCAGTACTTC.

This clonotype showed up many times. This CDR3 reads CASSWNSGPGELFF. CDR3 in DNA: TGCGCCAGCAGCTGGAATTCGGGTCCCGGGGAGCTGTTTTTT. The V call is TRBV5-1, the J call TRBJ2-2; D gene ambiguous. Trimming took 3 bases from V and 6 from J, leaving 12 bases between them. The CDR3 has 14 amino acids. The germline gives CDR1 SGHRS, CDR2 YFSETQ.

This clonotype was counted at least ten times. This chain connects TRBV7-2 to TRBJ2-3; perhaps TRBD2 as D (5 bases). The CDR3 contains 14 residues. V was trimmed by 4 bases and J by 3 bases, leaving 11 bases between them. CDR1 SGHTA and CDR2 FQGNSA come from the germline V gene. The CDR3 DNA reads TGTGCCAGCAGCTCTTGGACTTCTACAGATACGCAGTATTTT. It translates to CASSSWTSTDTQYF.

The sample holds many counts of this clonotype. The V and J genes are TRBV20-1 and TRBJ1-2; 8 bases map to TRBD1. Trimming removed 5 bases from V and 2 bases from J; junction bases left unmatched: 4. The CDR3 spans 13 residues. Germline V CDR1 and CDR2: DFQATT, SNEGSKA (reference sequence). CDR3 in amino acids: CSARDRQNYGYTF. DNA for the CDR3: TGCAGTGCTCGGGACAGGCAAAACTATGGCTACACCTTC.

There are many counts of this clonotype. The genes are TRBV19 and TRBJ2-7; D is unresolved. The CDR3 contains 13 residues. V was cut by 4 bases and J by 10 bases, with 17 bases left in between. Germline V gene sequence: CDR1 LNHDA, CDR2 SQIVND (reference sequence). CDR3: CASSTSRHGEQYF. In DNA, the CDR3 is TGTGCCAGTAGTACTTCCAGACATGGCGAACAGTACTTC.

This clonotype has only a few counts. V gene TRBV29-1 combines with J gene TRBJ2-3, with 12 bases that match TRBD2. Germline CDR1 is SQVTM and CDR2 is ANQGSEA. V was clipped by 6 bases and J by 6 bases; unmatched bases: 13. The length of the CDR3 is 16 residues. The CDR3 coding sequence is TGCAGCGTCGCCCCATCGACTAGCGGGAGTTTGGATACGCAGTATTTT. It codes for CSVAPSTSGSLDTQYF.

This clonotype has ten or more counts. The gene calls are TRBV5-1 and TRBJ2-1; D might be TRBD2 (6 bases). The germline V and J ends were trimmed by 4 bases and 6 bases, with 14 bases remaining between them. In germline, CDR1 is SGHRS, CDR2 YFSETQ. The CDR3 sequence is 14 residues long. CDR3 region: CASSPHGGTNEQFF. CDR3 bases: TGCGCCAGCAGCCCTCATGGAGGGACCAATGAGCAGTTCTTC.

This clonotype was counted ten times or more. The CDR3 here is CSARVLEGQDLNTEAFF. CDR3 coding DNA: TGCAGTGCTAGAGTTCTCGAGGGGCAGGACTTGAACACTGAAGCTTTCTTT. The genes are TRBV20-1 and TRBJ1-1, with a weak D call TRBD1 (5 bases). V dropped 1 base and J dropped 0 bases, with 18 bases sitting between them. Germline loops: CDR1 DFQATT, CDR2 SNEGSKA (reference sequence). The CDR3 loop spans 17 amino acids.

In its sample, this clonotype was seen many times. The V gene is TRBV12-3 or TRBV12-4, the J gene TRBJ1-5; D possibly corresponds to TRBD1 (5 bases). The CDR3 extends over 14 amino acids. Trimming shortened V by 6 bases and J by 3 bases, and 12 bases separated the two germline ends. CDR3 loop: CASRLRGINQPQHF. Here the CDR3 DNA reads TGTGCCAGCAGATTAAGGGGAATCAATCAGCCCCAGCATTTT.

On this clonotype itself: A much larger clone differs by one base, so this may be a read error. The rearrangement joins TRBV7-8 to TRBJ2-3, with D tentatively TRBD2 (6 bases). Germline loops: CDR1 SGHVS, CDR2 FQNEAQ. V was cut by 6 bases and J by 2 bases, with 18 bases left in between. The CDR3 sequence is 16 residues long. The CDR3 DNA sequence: TGTGCCAGCAGATTATGGGCTAGCGCTAACACAGATACGCAGTATTTT. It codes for CASRLWASANTDTQYF.

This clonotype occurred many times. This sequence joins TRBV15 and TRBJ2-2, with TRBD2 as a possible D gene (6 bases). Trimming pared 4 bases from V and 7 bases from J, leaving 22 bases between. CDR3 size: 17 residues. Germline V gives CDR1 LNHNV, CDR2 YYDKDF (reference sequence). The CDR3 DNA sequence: TGTGCCACCAGCAACGGAGGGACGGGGTTTTTTAACGGGGAGCTGTTTTTT. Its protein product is CATSNGGTGFFNGELFF.

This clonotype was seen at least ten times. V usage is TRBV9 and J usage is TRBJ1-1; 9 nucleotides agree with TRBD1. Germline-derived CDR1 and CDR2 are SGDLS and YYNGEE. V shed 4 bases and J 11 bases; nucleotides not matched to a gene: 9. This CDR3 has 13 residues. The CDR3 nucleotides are TGTGCCAGCAGCCACAGTACAGGGGGCCAGGCTTTCTTT. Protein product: CASSHSTGGQAFF.

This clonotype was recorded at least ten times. The CDR3 spells CASSPGQGLYEQYF. For the CDR3, the DNA is TGTGCCAGCAGTCCAGGACAGGGGCTCTACGAGCAGTACTTC. The chain couples TRBV12-3 or TRBV12-4 to TRBJ2-7; TRBD1 agrees at 9 bases. V shed 5 bases and J 3 bases; nucleotides not matched to a gene: 5. The CDR3 is made up of 14 amino acids.

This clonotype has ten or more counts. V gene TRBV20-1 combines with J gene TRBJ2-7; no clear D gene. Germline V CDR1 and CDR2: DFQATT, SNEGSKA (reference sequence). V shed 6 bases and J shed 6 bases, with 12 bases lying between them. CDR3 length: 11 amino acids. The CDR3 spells CSAEGFSEQYF. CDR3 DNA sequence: TGCAGTGCGGAAGGTTTTAGCGAGCAGTACTTC.

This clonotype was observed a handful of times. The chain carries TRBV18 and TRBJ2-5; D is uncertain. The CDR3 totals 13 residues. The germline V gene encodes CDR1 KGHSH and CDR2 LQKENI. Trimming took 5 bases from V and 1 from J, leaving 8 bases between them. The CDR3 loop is CASSSAFQETQYF. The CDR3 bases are TGTGCCAGCTCATCAGCGTTCCAAGAGACCCAGTACTTC.

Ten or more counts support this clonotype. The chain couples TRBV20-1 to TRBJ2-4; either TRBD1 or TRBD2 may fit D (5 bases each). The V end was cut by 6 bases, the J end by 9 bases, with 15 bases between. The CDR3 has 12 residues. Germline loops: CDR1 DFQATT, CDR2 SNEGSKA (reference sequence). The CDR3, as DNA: TGCAGTGCACCCAGCGATGGGGGCATTCAGTACTTC. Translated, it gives CSAPSDGGIQYF.

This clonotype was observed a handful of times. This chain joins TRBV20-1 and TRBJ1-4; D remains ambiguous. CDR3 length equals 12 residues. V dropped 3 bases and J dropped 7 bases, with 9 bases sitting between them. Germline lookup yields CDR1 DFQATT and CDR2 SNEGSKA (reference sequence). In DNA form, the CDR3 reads TGCAGTGCTAGTAACGAAGGTGAAAAACTGTTTTTT. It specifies CSASNEGEKLFF.

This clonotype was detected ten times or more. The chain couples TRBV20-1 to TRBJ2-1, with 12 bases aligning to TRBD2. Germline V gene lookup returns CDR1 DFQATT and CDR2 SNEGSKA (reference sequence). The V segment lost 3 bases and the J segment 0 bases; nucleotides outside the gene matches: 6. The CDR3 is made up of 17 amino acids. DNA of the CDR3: TGCAGTGCTAGTGCTAGCGGGGGGGCCAGCTCCTACAATGAGCAGTTCTTC. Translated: CSASASGGASSYNEQFF.